This T cell receptor beta chain was captured in a study of blood T cell repertoires in COVID-19. As for the study in general: From T cells, B-cell-depleted T cells, or PBMCs came the material, which was cDNA or gDNA.

Participant ages covered roughly 18 to 90 years across about 22 US areas. Methods used by the authors: Scientists estimated how many nucleated cells there were by amplifying reference gene primers. The data were produced by immunoSEQ multiplex PCR, yet TCRdb's version contains in-frame clones alone and is incomplete. V, J and clone size derive from that table, while D and trimming were established from the DNA sequence. The table has roughly 250,000 clones, roughly 89% seen once; the top ten hold 2.6%. Trimming removed 4 bases at V and 2 bases at J, with 7 bases between. Looked up from germline, CDR1 is SGDLS and CDR2 is YYNGEE. CDR3 size: 14 residues.

V is TRBV9 and J is TRBJ1-6; D ambiguous. The receptor was isolated from a woman aged 25 to 39 with acute COVID-19. Sequences were obtained from PBMCs or T cells enriched from blood (not recorded which). CDR3 in amino acids: CASSRETYNSPLHF. The DNA of the CDR3 is TGTGCCAGCAGCAGGGAGACCTATAATTCACCCCTCCACTTT.